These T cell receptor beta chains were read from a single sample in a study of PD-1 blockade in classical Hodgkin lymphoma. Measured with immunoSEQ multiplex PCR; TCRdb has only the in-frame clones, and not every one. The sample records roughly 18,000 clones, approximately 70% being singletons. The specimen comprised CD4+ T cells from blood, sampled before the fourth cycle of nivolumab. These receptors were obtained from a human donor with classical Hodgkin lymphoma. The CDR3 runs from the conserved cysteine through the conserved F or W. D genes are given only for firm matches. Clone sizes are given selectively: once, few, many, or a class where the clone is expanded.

cdr3_nt: TGTGCCAGCAGCCAATTTCCCAGAACGACAGACCATGCAACTAATGAAAAACTGTTTTTT
cdr3_aa: CASSQFPRTTDHATNEKLFF
d_call: .
v_call: TRBV4-2
clone_size: few
j_call: TRBJ1-4

cdr3_nt: TGCGCCAGCAGTGAGTCGACAGGGATGTATGGCTACACCTTC
cdr3_aa: CASSESTGMYGYTF
d_call: TRBD1
v_call: TRBV10-2
clone_size: .
j_call: TRBJ1-2

cdr3_nt: TGTGCCAGCAGAAAAGAGGTGGGAGGGAGGCAGCCCCAGCATTTT
cdr3_aa: CASRKEVGGRQPQHF
d_call: .
v_call: TRBV2
clone_size: few
j_call: TRBJ1-5

cdr3_nt: TGCAGCTCTTCCTACAGGGGGAACACTGAAGCTTTCTTT
cdr3_aa: CSSSYRGNTEAFF
d_call: TRBD1
v_call: TRBV29-1
clone_size: .
j_call: TRBJ1-1

cdr3_nt: TGTGCCAGCAGTGGCGTGGGCTCTGGAAACACCATATATTTT
cdr3_aa: CASSGVGSGNTIYF
d_call: .
v_call: TRBV2
clone_size: .
j_call: TRBJ1-3

cdr3_nt: TGTGCCAGCAGCGTAGAGGACAGGGTGACTAGTTCACCCCTCCACTTT
cdr3_aa: CASSVEDRVTSSPLHF
d_call: TRBD1
v_call: TRBV9
clone_size: .
j_call: TRBJ1-6

cdr3_nt: TGTGCCAGCAGCTTATGGGGGGGCGCGTACGAGCAGTACTTC
cdr3_aa: CASSLWGGAYEQYF
d_call: .
v_call: TRBV7-2
clone_size: once
j_call: TRBJ2-7

cdr3_nt: TGTGCCAGCACTACAAAGGGGTCAGGGCCCCATGGCTACACCTTC
cdr3_aa: CASTTKGSGPHGYTF
d_call: .
v_call: TRBV6-6
clone_size: .
j_call: TRBJ1-2

cdr3_nt: TGTGCCATCATGACAGGGGAACCTAACTATGGCTACACCTTC
cdr3_aa: CAIMTGEPNYGYTF
d_call: TRBD1
v_call: TRBV28
clone_size: .
j_call: TRBJ1-2

cdr3_nt: TGTGCCAGCAGCCCCGGACGCGGGAGAACAGCCTACGAGCAGTACTTC
cdr3_aa: CASSPGRGRTAYEQYF
d_call: TRBD2
v_call: TRBV7-2
clone_size: few
j_call: TRBJ2-7

cdr3_nt: TGCGCCAGCAGCCAAGACAGGAATCAGCCCCAGCATTTT
cdr3_aa: CASSQDRNQPQHF
d_call: .
v_call: TRBV7-9
clone_size: .
j_call: TRBJ1-5

cdr3_nt: TGTGCCTGGAGTGTAGCAGGGAAAGAAACCTTC
cdr3_aa: CAWSVAGKETF
d_call: .
v_call: TRBV30
clone_size: few
j_call: TRBJ1-2

cdr3_nt: TGTGCCAGCAGCCAGTGGACAGACTACTCCTACGAGCAGTACTTC
cdr3_aa: CASSQWTDYSYEQYF
d_call: .
v_call: TRBV5-8
clone_size: .
j_call: TRBJ2-7

cdr3_nt: TGTGCCAGCAGCTTAGCCGGGCCAGATACGCAGTATTTT
cdr3_aa: CASSLAGPDTQYF
d_call: .
v_call: TRBV7-8
clone_size: .
j_call: TRBJ2-3

cdr3_nt: TGTGCCAGCAGCCGAGACAGGGTCTCGAACTATGGCTACACCTTC
cdr3_aa: CASSRDRVSNYGYTF
d_call: TRBD1
v_call: TRBV5-5
clone_size: few
j_call: TRBJ1-2

cdr3_nt: TGTGCCAGCAGTTTATCGAGCAATTCCCCTAGGCTGGGCTTCTACAATGAGCAGTTCTTC
cdr3_aa: CASSLSSNSPRLGFYNEQFF
d_call: .
v_call: TRBV27
clone_size: .
j_call: TRBJ2-1

cdr3_nt: TGTGCCAGCTCACCATCCGGGAACTCCAAAAACATTCAGTACTTC
cdr3_aa: CASSPSGNSKNIQYF
d_call: .
v_call: TRBV18
clone_size: .
j_call: TRBJ2-4

cdr3_nt: TGTGCCAGCTCACCGGGGACAGTGGCTGAAGCTTTCTTT
cdr3_aa: CASSPGTVAEAFF
d_call: TRBD1
v_call: TRBV18
clone_size: .
j_call: TRBJ1-1

cdr3_nt: TGTGCCAGCAGCTTAACAGGGGTTAATTCACCCCTCCACTTT
cdr3_aa: CASSLTGVNSPLHF
d_call: TRBD1
v_call: TRBV7-2
clone_size: once
j_call: TRBJ1-6

cdr3_nt: TGCGCCAGCAGCCAAGGGCTAGGGGGCTGGAGTTATTCACCCCTCCACTTT
cdr3_aa: CASSQGLGGWSYSPLHF
d_call: TRBD1
v_call: TRBV4-1
clone_size: .
j_call: TRBJ1-6

cdr3_nt: TGTGCCAGCAGTTTATTAGCCGGGACTAGCGGGGACCTGGCCCAGTACTTC
cdr3_aa: CASSLLAGTSGDLAQYF
d_call: TRBD2
v_call: TRBV28
clone_size: .
j_call: TRBJ2-5

cdr3_nt: TGTGCCAGCAATCCCGAGAACACCGGGGAGCTGTTTTTT
cdr3_aa: CASNPENTGELFF
d_call: .
v_call: TRBV2
clone_size: .
j_call: TRBJ2-2

cdr3_nt: TGTGCTAGTGGTTTCCTCGGCCAGGGGGCAAACAATGAGCAGTTCTTC
cdr3_aa: CASGFLGQGANNEQFF
d_call: TRBD1
v_call: TRBV12-5
clone_size: .
j_call: TRBJ2-1

cdr3_nt: TGTGCCAGCAGCGTAGATGCAGACCAAGAGACCCAGTACTTC
cdr3_aa: CASSVDADQETQYF
d_call: .
v_call: TRBV9
clone_size: few
j_call: TRBJ2-5

cdr3_nt: TGTGCCAGTGGGGGCGGGAGGACCTACGAGCAGTACTTC
cdr3_aa: CASGGGRTYEQYF
d_call: TRBD2
v_call: TRBV19
clone_size: .
j_call: TRBJ2-7